Sequencing of this T cell receptor (beta chain) was carried out in a study of beta chain features in type 1 diabetes. Worth noting for this clone: As yet, its antigen is unknown.

The germline V gene has CDR1 LNHDA and CDR2 SQIVND (reference sequence). CDR3 length: 15 residues. The V and J ends lost 3 bases and 2 bases respectively, with 8 bases between them. General study points: Junctions at VDJ sites from type 1 diabetes patients had fewer insertions and more deletions. Among all four CD4+ subsets, Type 1 diabetes patients had TCRB CDR3s that were moderately but significantly shorter. Compared with healthy donors, patients appeared to share more similar naive, central memory and regulatory TCRB repertoires.

Expressed TCRB transcripts were sequenced, since all the RNA that had been isolated was reverse transcribed. Only in-frame clones appear in the TCRdb table, and some are missing; sequencing was by immunoSEQ multiplex PCR. Counted here are under 400,000 clones, around 20% occurring once; the ten biggest clones make up approximately 0.041%. The V gene is TRBV19, the J gene TRBJ2-6; D is unclear. The sequencing sample was made of naive CD4+ T cells from blood. The sequence came from a woman under 30 in good health. The CDR3 loop reads CASSIPSTGANVLTF. CDR3 bases: TGTGCCAGTAGTATCCCCTCTACTGGGGCCAACGTCCTGACTTTC. The variable domain in full, completed from reference TRBV19 and TRBJ2-6, reads DGGITQSPKYLFRKEGQNVTLSCEQNLNHDAMYWYRQDPGQGLRLIYYSQIVNDFQKGDIAEGYSVSREKKESFPLTVTSAQKNPTAFYLCASSIPSTGANVLTFGAGSRLTVL.